Listed below are T cell receptor beta chains from one sample, sequenced in a study of blood T cell repertoires in COVID-19. TCRdb keeps only in-frame clones here, not all; method: immunoSEQ multiplex PCR. The sample lists about 110,000 clones, under 85% occurring once. The sequencing input was peripheral blood. All receptors derive from a woman aged 60-75 years with acute or convalescent COVID-19. Both conserved end residues are part of each CDR3. D genes are given only for firm matches. Clone size is stated in some rows and not others, as once, few, many or a class when expanded.

TRBJ2-3	TRBD2	TRBV11-2	NA	15	CASSSLAGTLDTQYF	TGTGCCAGCAGCTCACTAGCGGGCACACTGGATACGCAGTATTTT
TRBJ1-3	TRBD1	TRBV18	NA	16	CASSPTQGDSGNTIYF	TGTGCCAGCTCACCAACCCAGGGGGACAGCGGAAACACCATATATTTT
TRBJ1-5	NA	TRBV7-9	NA	15	CASSQGRAGDQPQHF	TGTGCCAGCAGCCAAGGTCGGGCGGGTGATCAGCCCCAGCATTTT
TRBJ1-4	NA	TRBV10-3	NA	13	CAISETGNEKLFF	TGTGCCATCAGTGAGACAGGAAATGAAAAACTGTTTTTT
TRBJ2-7	NA	TRBV10-1	NA	13	CASSPGVAGEQYF	TGCGCCAGCAGCCCGGGGGTGGCAGGGGAGCAGTACTTC
TRBJ2-7	TRBD1	TRBV6-5	once	14	CASSYDRGSYEQYF	TGTGCCAGCAGTTACGACAGGGGCTCCTACGAGCAGTACTTC
TRBJ1-3	TRBD1	TRBV6-6	NA	16	CASSYYRGTDGNTIYF	TGTGCCAGCAGTTACTATCGGGGGACAGACGGAAACACCATATATTTT
TRBJ2-7	TRBD2	TRBV14	NA	15	CASSQGLAGVHEQYF	TGTGCCAGCAGCCAAGGGTTAGCGGGGGTGCACGAGCAGTACTTC
TRBJ1-5	TRBD1	TRBV18	once	15	CASSPSTGGTQPQHF	TGTGCCAGCTCACCGTCGACAGGGGGCACTCAGCCCCAGCATTTT
TRBJ2-2	TRBD1	TRBV18	NA	16	CASSPMGQPYTGELFF	TGTGCCAGCTCACCCATGGGACAGCCCTACACCGGGGAGCTGTTTTTT
TRBJ1-1	TRBD1	TRBV5-1	NA	16	CASSSEVTGANTEAFF	TGCGCCAGCAGCTCCGAAGTGACAGGGGCCAACACTGAAGCTTTCTTT
TRBJ2-1	TRBD2	TRBV19	NA	19	CASSNPLRLAGGPLNEQFF	TGTGCCAGTAGTAACCCCCTCCGACTAGCGGGAGGGCCTTTGAATGAGCAGTTCTTC
TRBJ2-1	TRBD2	TRBV5-1	NA	15	CASSLLAGGHNEQFF	TGCGCCAGCAGCTTGCTAGCGGGAGGCCACAATGAGCAGTTCTTC
TRBJ1-3	NA	TRBV10-3	few	14	CAISPVDSGNTIYF	TGTGCCATCAGCCCAGTCGACTCTGGAAACACCATATATTTT
TRBJ2-1	TRBD2	TRBV28	NA	16	CASRWTSGGSYNEQFF	TGTGCCAGCAGGTGGACTAGCGGAGGCTCCTACAATGAGCAGTTCTTC
TRBJ1-3	NA	TRBV11-2	NA	13	CASSGNSRNTIYF	TGTGCCAGCTCAGGAAACAGTAGAAACACCATATATTTT
TRBJ1-4	NA	TRBV30	NA	12	CAWSVRGEKLFF	TGTGCCTGGAGTGTGCGGGGTGAAAAACTGTTTTTT
TRBJ1-3	NA	TRBV9	NA	13	CASSVNEGDTIYF	TGTGCCAGCAGCGTTAACGAGGGGGACACCATATATTTT
TRBJ2-3	NA	TRBV28	NA	15	CASSSGGSGTDTQYF	TGTGCCAGCAGTTCCGGTGGTAGCGGCACAGATACGCAGTATTTT
TRBJ1-1	NA	TRBV6-6	NA	13	CASSRQANTEAFF	TGTGCCAGCAGCCGGCAGGCTAACACTGAAGCTTTCTTT
TRBJ2-2	NA	TRBV7-6	NA	13	CASSLSRTGELFF	TGTGCCAGCAGCTTGAGTAGAACCGGGGAGCTGTTTTTT
TRBJ2-2	NA	TRBV6-2/TRBV6-3	NA	14	CASSYDEGAGELFF	TGTGCCAGCAGTTACGATGAGGGTGCCGGGGAGCTGTTTTTT
TRBJ1-1	NA	TRBV5-1	NA	17	CASSLLSGGRMNTEAFF	TGCGCCAGCAGCTTGTTATCGGGGGGCCGGATGAACACTGAAGCTTTCTTT
TRBJ2-1	NA	TRBV27	NA	14	CASSPGHPYNEQFF	TGTGCCAGCAGTCCGGGACACCCCTACAATGAGCAGTTCTTC
TRBJ2-1	TRBD2	TRBV7-9	NA	15	CASSFWLAGYNEQFF	TGTGCCAGCAGCTTTTGGCTAGCGGGCTACAATGAGCAGTTCTTC
TRBJ2-7	TRBD2	TRBV28	NA	14	CASSSSGRSHEQYF	TGTGCTTCTAGTTCTAGCGGGAGAAGCCACGAGCAGTACTTC
TRBJ2-7	TRBD2	TRBV7-2	NA	15	CASSRQRQAGGPWYF	TGTGCCAGCAGCCGTCAAAGGCAGGCGGGGGGTCCTTGGTACTTC